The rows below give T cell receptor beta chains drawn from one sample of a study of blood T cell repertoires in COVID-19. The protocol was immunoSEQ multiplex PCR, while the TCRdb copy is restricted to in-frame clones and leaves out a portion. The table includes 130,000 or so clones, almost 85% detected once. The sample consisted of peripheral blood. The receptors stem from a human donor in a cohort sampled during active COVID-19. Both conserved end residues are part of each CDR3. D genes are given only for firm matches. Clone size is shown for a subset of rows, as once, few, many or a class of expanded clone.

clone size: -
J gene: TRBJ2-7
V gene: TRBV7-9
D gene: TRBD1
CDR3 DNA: TGTGCCAGCAGCACACAGACAGGGTCGAACTCCTACGAGCAGTACTTC
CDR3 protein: CASSTQTGSNSYEQYF

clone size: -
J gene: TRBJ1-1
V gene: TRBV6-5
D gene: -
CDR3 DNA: TGTGCCAGCAGACAGGACACCTTGAACACTGAAGCTTTCTTT
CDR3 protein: CASRQDTLNTEAFF

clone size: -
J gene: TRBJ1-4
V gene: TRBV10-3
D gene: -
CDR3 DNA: TGTGCCATCAGTGAGTCTTTTTGGGGGCGCGAGCGATTTGAAAAACTGTTTTTT
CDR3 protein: CAISESFWGRERFEKLFF

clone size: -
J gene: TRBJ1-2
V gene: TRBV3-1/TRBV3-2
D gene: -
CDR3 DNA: TGTGCCAGCAGCCAAGTCGTGGGGCTGCAGGGTAATGGCTACACCTTC
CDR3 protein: CASSQVVGLQGNGYTF

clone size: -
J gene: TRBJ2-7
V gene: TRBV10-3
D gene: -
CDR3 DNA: TGTGCCACGGGGAACTACGAGCAGTACTTC
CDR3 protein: CATGNYEQYF

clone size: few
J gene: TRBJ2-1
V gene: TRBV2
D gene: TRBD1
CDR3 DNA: TGTGCCAGCAGCCCACAGGGGTACAATGAGCAGTTCTTC
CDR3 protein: CASSPQGYNEQFF

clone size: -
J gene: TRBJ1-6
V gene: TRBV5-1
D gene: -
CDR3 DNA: TGCGCCAGCAGCTTGGGGACAGATTATAATTCACCCCTCCACTTT
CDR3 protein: CASSLGTDYNSPLHF

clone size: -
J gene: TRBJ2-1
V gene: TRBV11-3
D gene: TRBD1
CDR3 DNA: TGTGCCAGCAGCCGCGGCGGGGACAGGGGGCAGGAGCAGTTCTTC
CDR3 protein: CASSRGGDRGQEQFF

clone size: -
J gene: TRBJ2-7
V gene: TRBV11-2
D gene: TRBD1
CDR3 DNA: TGTGCCAGCAGCCCCCTTTTGAGACAGGGCCATTACGAGCAGTACTTC
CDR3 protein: CASSPLLRQGHYEQYF

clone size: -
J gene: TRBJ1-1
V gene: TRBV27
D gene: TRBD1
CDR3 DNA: TGTGCCAGCAGTTTCCTGGGACAGGGGAGGGCTTTCTTT
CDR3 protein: CASSFLGQGRAFF

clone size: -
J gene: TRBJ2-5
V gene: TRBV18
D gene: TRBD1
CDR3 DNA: TGTGCCAGCTCACCACCAGGCAGGGGGATAGAGACCCAGTACTTC
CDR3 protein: CASSPPGRGIETQYF

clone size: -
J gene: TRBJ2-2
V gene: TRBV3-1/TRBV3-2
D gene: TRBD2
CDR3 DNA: TGTGCCAGCAGCCTACCGGGACTAGGGGACACCGGGGAGCTGTTTTTT
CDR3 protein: CASSLPGLGDTGELFF

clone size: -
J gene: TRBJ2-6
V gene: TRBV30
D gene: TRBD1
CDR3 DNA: TGTGCCTGGAGTGATTCTGGGACAGGGGCATCTGGGGCCAACGTCCTGACTTTC
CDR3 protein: CAWSDSGTGASGANVLTF

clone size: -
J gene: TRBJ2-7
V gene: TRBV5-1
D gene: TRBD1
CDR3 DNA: TGCGCCAGCAGCGAGGGACAGGGTGGTTTTTCCGAGCAGTACTTC
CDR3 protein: CASSEGQGGFSEQYF

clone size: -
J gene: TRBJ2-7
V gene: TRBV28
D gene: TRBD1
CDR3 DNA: TGTGCCAGCAGTTCCATTCGACCCGGCAGTGGGACAGGGGGGTACGAGCAGTACTTC
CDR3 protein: CASSSIRPGSGTGGYEQYF

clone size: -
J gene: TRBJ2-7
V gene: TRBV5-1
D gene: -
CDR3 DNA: TGCGCCAGCAGCTTTTCGGGGGGCTTCTACGAGCAGTACTTC
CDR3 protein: CASSFSGGFYEQYF

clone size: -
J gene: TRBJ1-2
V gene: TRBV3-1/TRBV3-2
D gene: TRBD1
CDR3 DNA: TGTGCCAGCAGCTTCCTCGGACAGGGTAACTATGGCTACACCTTC
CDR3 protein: CASSFLGQGNYGYTF

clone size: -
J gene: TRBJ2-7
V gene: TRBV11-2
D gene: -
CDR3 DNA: TGTGCCAGCAGCTCCCTAACCTACGAGCAGTACTTC
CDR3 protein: CASSSLTYEQYF

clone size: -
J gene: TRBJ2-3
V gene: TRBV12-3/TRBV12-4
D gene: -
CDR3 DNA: TGTGCCAGCAGTTTACTAACGACAGATACGCAGTATTTT
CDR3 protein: CASSLLTTDTQYF

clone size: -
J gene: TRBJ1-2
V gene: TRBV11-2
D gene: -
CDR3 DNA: TGTGCCAGCAGCCTAGTGGGGGTGGCGGGGAAGAGGGGCTACACCTTC
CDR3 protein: CASSLVGVAGKRGYTF

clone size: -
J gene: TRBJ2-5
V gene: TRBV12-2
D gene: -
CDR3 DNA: TGTGCAAGTCGCGACAGACCCAGCCAAGAGACCCAGTACTTC
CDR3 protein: CASRDRPSQETQYF

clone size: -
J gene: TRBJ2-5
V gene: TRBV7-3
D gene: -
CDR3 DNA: TGTGCCAGCACCCAGACGGGCTTAGCGGCCCAAGAGACCCAGTACTTC
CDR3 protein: CASTQTGLAAQETQYF

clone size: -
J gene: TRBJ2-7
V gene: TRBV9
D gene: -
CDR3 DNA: TGTGCCAGCAGCGTAGGTATGGTTGGGGGGGAGCAGTACTTC
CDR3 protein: CASSVGMVGGEQYF

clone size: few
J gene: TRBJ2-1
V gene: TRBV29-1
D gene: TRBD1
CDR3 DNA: TGCAGCGTTGCCAACAGGGGCTATTCCTACAATGAGCAGTTCTTC
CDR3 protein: CSVANRGYSYNEQFF

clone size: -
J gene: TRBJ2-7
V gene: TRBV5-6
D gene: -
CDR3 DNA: TGTGCCAGCAGCCCCGCCGGCTCCTACGAGCAGTACTTC
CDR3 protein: CASSPAGSYEQYF

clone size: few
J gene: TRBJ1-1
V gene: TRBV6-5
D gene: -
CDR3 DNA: TGTGCCAGCAGTTACGGGCCTACAAACACTGAAGCTTTCTTT
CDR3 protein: CASSYGPTNTEAFF

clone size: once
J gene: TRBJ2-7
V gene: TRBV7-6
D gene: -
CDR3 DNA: TGTGCCAGCAGTACCGAGACAGGAAACCAATACGAGCAGTACTTC
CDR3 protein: CASSTETGNQYEQYF

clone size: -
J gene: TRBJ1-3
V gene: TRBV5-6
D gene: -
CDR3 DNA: TGTGCCAGCAGCTTGGTACGGAGCTCTGGAAACACCATATATTTT
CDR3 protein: CASSLVRSSGNTIYF

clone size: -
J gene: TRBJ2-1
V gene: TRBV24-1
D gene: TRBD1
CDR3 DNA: TGTGCCACCAGTGATTCGGGACAGGTAAAGAATGAGCAGTTCTTC
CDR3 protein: CATSDSGQVKNEQFF

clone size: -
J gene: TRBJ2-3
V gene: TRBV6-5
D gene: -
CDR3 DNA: TGTGCCAGCAGTTACGGTTTCAGTGATACGCAGTATTTT
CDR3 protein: CASSYGFSDTQYF

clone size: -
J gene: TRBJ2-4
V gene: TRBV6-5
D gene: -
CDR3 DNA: TGTGCCAGCAGGGAGCAGGGGCTTGACATTCAGTACTTC
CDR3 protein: CASREQGLDIQYF

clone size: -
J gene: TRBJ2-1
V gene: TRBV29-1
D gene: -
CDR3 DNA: TGCAGCACGGACGGCGGTAGCTCCTACAATGAGCAGTTCTTC
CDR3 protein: CSTDGGSSYNEQFF

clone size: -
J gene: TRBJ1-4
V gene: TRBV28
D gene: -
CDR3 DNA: TGTGCCAGCAGGCCCGCTGCGGGGCTCGAAAAACTGTTTTTT
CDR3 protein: CASRPAAGLEKLFF